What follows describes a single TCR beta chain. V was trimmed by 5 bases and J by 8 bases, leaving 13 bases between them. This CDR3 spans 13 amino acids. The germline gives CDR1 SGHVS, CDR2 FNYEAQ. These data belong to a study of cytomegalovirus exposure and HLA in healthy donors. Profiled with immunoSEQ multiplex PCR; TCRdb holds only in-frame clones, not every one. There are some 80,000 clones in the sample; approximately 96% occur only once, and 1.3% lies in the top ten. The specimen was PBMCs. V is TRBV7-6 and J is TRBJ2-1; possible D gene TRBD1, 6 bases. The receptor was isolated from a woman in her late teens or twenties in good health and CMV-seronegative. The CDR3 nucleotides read TGTGCCAGCAGCAACAGGGCTACGGATGAGCAGTTCTTC. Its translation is CASSNRATDEQFF.